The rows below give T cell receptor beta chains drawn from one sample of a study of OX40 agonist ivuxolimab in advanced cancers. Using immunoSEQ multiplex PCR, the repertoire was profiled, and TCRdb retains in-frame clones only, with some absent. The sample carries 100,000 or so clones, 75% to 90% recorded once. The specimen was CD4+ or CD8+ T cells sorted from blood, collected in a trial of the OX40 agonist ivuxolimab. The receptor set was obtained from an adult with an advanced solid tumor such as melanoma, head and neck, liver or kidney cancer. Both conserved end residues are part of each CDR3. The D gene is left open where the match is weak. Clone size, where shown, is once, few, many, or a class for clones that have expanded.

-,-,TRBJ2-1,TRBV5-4,TGTGCCAGCAGCTTGTCACCTAGGTCCTCCTACAATGAGCAGTTCTTC,CASSLSPRSSYNEQFF
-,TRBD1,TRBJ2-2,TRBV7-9,TGTGCCAGCAGCTCGGGACAGCCGACCGGGGAGCTGTTTTTT,CASSSGQPTGELFF
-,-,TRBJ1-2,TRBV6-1,TGTGCCAGCAGTGAACAGGGGCTAGGCTATGGCTACACCTTC,CASSEQGLGYGYTF
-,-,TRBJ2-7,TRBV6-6,TGTGCCAGCAGTTACTCGGGGCGGGACGGGTCCTACGAGCAGTACTTC,CASSYSGRDGSYEQYF
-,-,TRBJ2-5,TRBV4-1,TGCGCCAGCAGCCAAGTGGGTGCGTTGAAGACCCAGTACTTC,CASSQVGALKTQYF
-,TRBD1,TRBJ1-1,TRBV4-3,TGCGCCAGCAGCCTCGTAGGGACAGGGTATGAAGCTTTCTTT,CASSLVGTGYEAFF
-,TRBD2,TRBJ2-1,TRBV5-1,TGCGCCAGGTACCCCCCCAAGACTAGCCGAAATCACAATGAGCAGTTCTTC,CARYPPKTSRNHNEQFF
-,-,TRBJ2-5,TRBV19,TGTGCCAGTAGGGACAGTATCCAAGAGACCCAGTACTTC,CASRDSIQETQYF
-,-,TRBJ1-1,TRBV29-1,TGCAGCGTCCTCCTACAGTTCGGCCCATCGAGTGCTTTCTTT,CSVLLQFGPSSAFF
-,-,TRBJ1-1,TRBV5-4,TGTGCCAGCAGTCTGCAAAGGGGTCCTGAAGCTTTCTTT,CASSLQRGPEAFF
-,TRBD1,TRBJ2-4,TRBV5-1,TGCGCCAGCAGCACCGGGACAGTCCTAGCCAAAAACATTCAGTACTTC,CASSTGTVLAKNIQYF
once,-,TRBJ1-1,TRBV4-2,TGTGCCAGCAGCCAATCGGCAGGTGGTGACGCTGAAGCTTTCTTT,CASSQSAGGDAEAFF
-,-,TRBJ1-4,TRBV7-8,TGTGCCAGCAGCTTAGCAGGCGGGGAGGGTAATGAAAAACTGTTTTTT,CASSLAGGEGNEKLFF
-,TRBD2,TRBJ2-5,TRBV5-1,TGCGCCAGCAGAGAGCCGGGGGGAGAGACCCAGTACTTC,CASREPGGETQYF
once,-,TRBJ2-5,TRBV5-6,TGTGCCAGCAGCTTTTTGGGCGAGACCCAGTACTTC,CASSFLGETQYF
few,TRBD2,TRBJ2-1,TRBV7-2,TGTGCCAGCAGCTATAGCGGGAGTTTCCACAATGAGCAGTTCTTC,CASSYSGSFHNEQFF
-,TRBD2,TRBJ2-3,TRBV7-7,TGTGCTAGCAGCTTGACTAGCGGGGCCACAGATACGCAGTATTTT,CASSLTSGATDTQYF
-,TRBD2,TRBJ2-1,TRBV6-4,TGTGCCAGCAGTCTTAGCGGGAGTTACAATGAGCAGTTCTTC,CASSLSGSYNEQFF
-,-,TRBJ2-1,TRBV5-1,TGCGCCAGCAGCTTGTCGGGGAATCGCGGGTACAATGAGCAGTTCTTC,CASSLSGNRGYNEQFF
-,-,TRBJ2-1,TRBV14,TGTGCCAGCAGCCACAGGACTATTCCATCCTACAATGAGCAGTTCTTC,CASSHRTIPSYNEQFF
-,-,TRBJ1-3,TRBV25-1,TGTGCCAGCCAGGTCTGGGGTGAGGGAAACACCATATATTTT,CASQVWGEGNTIYF
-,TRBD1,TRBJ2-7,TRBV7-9,TGTGCCAGCAGCTCGGGACAGGGGTTCTCCTACGAGCAGTACTTC,CASSSGQGFSYEQYF
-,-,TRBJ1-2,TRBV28,TGTGCCAGCACCTCAGCTGGGGGACGGGGCTACTATGGCTACACCTTC,CASTSAGGRGYYGYTF
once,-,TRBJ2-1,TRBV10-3,TGTGCCATCAGCACTCAGAGCTCCTACAATGAGCAGTTCTTC,CAISTQSSYNEQFF
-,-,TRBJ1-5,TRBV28,TGTGCCAGCAGTTTACGGACGGGGCATCAGCCCCAGCATTTT,CASSLRTGHQPQHF